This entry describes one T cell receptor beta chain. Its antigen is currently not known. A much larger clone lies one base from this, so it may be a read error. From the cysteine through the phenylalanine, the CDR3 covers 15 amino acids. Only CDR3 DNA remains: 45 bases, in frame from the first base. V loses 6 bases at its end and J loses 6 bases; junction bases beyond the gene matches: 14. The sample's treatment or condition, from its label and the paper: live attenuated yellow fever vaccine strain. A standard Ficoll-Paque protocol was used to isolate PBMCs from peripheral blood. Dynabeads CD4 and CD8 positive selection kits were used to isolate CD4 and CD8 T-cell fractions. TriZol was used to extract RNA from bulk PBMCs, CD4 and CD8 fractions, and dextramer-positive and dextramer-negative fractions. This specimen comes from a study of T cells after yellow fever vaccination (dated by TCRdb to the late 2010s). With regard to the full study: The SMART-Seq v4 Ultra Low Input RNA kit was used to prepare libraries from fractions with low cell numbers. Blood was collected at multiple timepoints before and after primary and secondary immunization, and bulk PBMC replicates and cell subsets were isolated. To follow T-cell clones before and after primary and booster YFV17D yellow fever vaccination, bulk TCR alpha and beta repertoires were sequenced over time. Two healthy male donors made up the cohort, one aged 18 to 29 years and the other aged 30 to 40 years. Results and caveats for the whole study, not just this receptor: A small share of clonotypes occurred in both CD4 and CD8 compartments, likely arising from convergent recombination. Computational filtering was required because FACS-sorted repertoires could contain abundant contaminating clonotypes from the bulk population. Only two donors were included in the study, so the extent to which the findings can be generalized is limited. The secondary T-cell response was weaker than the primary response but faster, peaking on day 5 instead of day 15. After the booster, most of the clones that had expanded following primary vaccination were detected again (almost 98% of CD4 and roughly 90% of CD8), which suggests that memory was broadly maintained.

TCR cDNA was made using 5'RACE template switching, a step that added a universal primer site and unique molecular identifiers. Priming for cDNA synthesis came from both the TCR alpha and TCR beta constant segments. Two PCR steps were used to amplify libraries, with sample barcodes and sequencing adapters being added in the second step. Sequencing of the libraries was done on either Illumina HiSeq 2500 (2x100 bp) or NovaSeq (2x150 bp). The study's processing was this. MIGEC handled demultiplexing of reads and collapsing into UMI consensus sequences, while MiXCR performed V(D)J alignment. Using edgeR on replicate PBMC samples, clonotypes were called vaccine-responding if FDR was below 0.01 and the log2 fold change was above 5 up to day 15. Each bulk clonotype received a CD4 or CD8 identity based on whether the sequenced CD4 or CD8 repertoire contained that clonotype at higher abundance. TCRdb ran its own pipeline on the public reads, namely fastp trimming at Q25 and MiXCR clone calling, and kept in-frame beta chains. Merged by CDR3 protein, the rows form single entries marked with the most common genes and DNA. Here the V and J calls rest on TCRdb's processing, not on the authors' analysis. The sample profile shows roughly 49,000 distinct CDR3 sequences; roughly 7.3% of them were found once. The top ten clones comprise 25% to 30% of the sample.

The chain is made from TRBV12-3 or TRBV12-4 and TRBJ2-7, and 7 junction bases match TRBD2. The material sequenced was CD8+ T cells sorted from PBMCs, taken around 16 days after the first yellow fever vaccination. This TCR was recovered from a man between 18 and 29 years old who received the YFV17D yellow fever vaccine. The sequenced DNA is TGTGCCAGCAGCAACGGCGGACTAGTGTGCGCCGAGCAGTACTTC. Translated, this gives CASSNGGLVCAEQYF.